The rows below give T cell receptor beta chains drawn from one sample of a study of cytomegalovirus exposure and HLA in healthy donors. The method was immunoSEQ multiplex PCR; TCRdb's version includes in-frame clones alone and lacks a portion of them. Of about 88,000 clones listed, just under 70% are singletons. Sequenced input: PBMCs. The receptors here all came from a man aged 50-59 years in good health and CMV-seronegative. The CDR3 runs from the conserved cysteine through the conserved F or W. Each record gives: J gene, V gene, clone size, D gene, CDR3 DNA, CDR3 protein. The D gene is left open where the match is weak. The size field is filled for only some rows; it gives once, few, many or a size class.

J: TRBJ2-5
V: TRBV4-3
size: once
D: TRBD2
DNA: TGCGCCAGCAGCCCCCAAACTAGCGGGGGTGAGACCCAGTACTTC
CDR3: CASSPQTSGGETQYF

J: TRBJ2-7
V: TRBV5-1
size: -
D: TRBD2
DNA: TGCGCCAGCAGCTTGCCGGATAACGGGCGGGGGGCCTACGAGCAGTACTTC
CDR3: CASSLPDNGRGAYEQYF

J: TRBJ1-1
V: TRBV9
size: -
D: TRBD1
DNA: TGTGCCAGCAGCGTAGCCCCAGGGGGCACTGAAGCTTTCTTT
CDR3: CASSVAPGGTEAFF

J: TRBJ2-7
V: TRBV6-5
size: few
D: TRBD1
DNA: TGTGCCAGCAGTAGGGACAGGGTAATCTACGAGCAGTACTTC
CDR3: CASSRDRVIYEQYF

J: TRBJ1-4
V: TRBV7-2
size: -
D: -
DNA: TGTGCCAGCAGCTTCAGGGGTCTCGCAACTAATGAAAAACTGTTTTTT
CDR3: CASSFRGLATNEKLFF

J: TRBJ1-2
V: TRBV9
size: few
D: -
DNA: TGTGCCAGCAGCTTAAGGACACCACGGGATGGCTACACCTTC
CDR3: CASSLRTPRDGYTF

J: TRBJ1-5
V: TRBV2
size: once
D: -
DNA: TGTGCCAGCTACAGCGGCCCCGGTCAGCCCCAGCACTTT
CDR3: CASYSGPGQPQHF

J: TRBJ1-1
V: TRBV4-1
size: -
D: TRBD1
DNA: TGCGCCAGCAGCCAGGGGGACAGGGGGGAGGGAAACACTGAAGCTTTCTTT
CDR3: CASSQGDRGEGNTEAFF

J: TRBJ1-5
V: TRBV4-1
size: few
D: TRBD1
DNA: TGCGCCAGCAGCCGGAGGACAGGGTTGAATCAGCCCCAGCATTTT
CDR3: CASSRRTGLNQPQHF

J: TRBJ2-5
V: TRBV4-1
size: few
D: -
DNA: TGCGCCAGCAGCCCAAGATTCGGGAGACAAGAGACCCAGTACTTC
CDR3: CASSPRFGRQETQYF

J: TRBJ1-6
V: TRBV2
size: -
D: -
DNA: TGTGCCAGCAGTGAATTGGGTCAGGCCCCTTTCGCCCTCCACTTT
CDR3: CASSELGQAPFALHF

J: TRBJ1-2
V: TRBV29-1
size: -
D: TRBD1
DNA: TGCAGCGTTGATCCTCTTCAGGGGGCGGGCTATGGCTACACCTTC
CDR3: CSVDPLQGAGYGYTF

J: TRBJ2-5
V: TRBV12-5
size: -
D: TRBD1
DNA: TGTGCTAGTGGTCTGCTCGATCGGACAGGGGATGAGACCCAGTACTTC
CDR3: CASGLLDRTGDETQYF

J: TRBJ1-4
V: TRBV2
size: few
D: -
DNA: TGTGCCAGCAGGCAGGGTTTAGGGGCTGAAAAACTGTTTTTT
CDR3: CASRQGLGAEKLFF

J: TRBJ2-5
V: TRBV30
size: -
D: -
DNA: TGTGCCTGGGGGGCCCCCCAAGAGACCCAGTACTTC
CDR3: CAWGAPQETQYF

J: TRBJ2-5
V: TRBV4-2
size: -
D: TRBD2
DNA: TGTGCCAGCAGCCGCGGACTAGTGGAGACCCAGTACTTC
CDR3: CASSRGLVETQYF

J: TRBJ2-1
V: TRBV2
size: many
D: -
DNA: TGTGCCAGCAGTGGGGGCAGGGGAGAGCAGTTCTTC
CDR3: CASSGGRGEQFF

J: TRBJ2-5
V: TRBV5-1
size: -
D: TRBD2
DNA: TGCGCCAGCAGCACCCTAGGTCTAGCGGGGGGTGTAGAGACCCAGTACTTC
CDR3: CASSTLGLAGGVETQYF

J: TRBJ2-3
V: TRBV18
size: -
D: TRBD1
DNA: TGTGCCAGCTCACCGACCGGGACAGGGATGACAGATACGCAGTATTTT
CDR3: CASSPTGTGMTDTQYF

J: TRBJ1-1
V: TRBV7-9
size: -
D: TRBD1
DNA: TGTGCCAGCAGCTTGGGGACAGGGGGTCTTGAAGCTTTCTTT
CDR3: CASSLGTGGLEAFF

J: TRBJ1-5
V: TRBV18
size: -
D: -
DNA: TGTGCCAGCTCACCTGGGGGGGGTCAGCCCCAGCATTTT
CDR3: CASSPGGGQPQHF

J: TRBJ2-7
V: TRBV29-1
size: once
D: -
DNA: TGCAGCGCCTGCCTGAGGGCGGGCTACGAGCAGTACTTC
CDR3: CSACLRAGYEQYF

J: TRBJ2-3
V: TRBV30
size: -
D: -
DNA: TGTGCCTGTCGAGGACAGGGAGGGGGCACAGATACGCAGTATTTT
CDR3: CACRGQGGGTDTQYF

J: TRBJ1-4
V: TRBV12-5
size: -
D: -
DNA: TGTGCTAGTGGTTTGACAGGGCCCCTTTGGGAAAAACTGTTTTTT
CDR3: CASGLTGPLWEKLFF

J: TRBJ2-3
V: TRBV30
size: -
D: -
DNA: TGTGCCTGGAATAGGGGTACTAGCACAGATACGCAGTATTTT
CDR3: CAWNRGTSTDTQYF

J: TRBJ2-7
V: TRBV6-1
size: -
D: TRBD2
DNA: TGTGCCAGCACACTTACTAGCGGGGCCTCCTACGAGCAGTACTTC
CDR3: CASTLTSGASYEQYF

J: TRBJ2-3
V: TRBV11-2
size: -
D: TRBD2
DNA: TGTGCCAGCAGCTTAGATCGGTCGAGCGGGAGAACAGATACGCAGTATTTT
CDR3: CASSLDRSSGRTDTQYF

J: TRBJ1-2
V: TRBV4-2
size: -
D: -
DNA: TGTGCCAGCAGCCAAGTACGGGGTGAGGGTGGCTACACCTTC
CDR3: CASSQVRGEGGYTF

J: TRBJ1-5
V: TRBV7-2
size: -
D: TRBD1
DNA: TGTGCCAGCAGCTCCAGACAGGGCGGACAGCCCCAGCATTTT
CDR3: CASSSRQGGQPQHF

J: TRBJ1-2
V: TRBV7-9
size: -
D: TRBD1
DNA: TGTGCCAGCAGCTCGCGGGACAGCCACAACTATGGCTACACCTTC
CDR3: CASSSRDSHNYGYTF

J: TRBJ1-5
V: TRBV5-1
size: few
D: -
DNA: TGCGCCAGCAGCTTGGTTTCGGGGGGCAATCAGCCCCAGCATTTT
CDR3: CASSLVSGGNQPQHF

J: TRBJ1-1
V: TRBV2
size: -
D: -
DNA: TGTGCCAGCAGCACGACCACACCCGGGATGAAAGCTTTCTTT
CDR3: CASSTTTPGMKAFF

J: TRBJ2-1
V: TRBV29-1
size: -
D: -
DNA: TGCAGCGACCCCGACAGATACAATGAGCAGTTCTTC
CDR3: CSDPDRYNEQFF

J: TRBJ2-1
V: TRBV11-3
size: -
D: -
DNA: TGTGCCAGCAGCGGAGCCGGGGAGCAGTTCTTC
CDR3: CASSGAGEQFF

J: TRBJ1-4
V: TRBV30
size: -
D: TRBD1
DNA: TGTGCCTGGAGTGTACACAGGGGGTGGGGGGGGCAGAATTACGAAAAACTGTTTTTT
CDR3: CAWSVHRGWGGQNYEKLFF

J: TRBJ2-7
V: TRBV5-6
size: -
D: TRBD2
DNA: TGTGCCAGCAGCCCGGGGGGGCGCGACTACGAGCAGTACTTC
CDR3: CASSPGGRDYEQYF

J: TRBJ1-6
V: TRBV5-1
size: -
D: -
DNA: TGCGCCAGCAGCACATTACAACAGGAAGGATCCTATAATTCACCCCTCCACTTT
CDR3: CASSTLQQEGSYNSPLHF

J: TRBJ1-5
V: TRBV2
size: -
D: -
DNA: TGTGCCAGCAGAACGACAGTTTATAGCAATCAGCCCCAGCATTTT
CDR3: CASRTTVYSNQPQHF

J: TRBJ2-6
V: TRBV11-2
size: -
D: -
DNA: TGTGCCAGCAGCTCACCGGTAGCTGGGGCCAACGTCCTGACTTTC
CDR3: CASSSPVAGANVLTF

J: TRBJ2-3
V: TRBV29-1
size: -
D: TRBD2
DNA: TGCAGCGTTGGAGTCGCGGGAGCGAGCACAGATACGCAGTATTTT
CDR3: CSVGVAGASTDTQYF

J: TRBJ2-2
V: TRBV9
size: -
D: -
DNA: TGTGCCAGCAGCGTAGCAAACGGGGAGCTGTTTTTT
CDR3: CASSVANGELFF

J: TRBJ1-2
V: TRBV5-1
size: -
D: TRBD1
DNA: TGCGCCAGCATGGATGCCCGGACAGGGGGAGGCCCGGGGGCTGGCTACACCTTC
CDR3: CASMDARTGGGPGAGYTF

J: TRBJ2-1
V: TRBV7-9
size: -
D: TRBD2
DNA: TGTGCCAGCAGCGGACTAGCGGGTACCTACAATGAGCAGTTCTTC
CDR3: CASSGLAGTYNEQFF

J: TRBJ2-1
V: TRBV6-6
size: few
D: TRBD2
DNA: TGTGCCAGCAGTAATCTAGCGGGAGGGGGCAATGAGCAGTTCTTC
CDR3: CASSNLAGGGNEQFF

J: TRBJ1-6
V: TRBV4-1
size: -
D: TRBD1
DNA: TGCGCCAGCAGTCAGATACGACAGGGTGCTGGATATAATTCACCCCTCCACTTT
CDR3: CASSQIRQGAGYNSPLHF

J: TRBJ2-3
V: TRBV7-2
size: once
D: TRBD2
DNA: TGTGCCAGCAGCTTAACCCTAGCGGGAGGGACAGATACGCAGTATTTT
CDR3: CASSLTLAGGTDTQYF

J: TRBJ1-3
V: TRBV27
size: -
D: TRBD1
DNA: TGTGCCAGCAGTCCACAGACAGGGGCATTAATCGGAAACACCATATATTTT
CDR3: CASSPQTGALIGNTIYF

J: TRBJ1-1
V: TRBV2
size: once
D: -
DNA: TGTGCCAGCAGTGAAATGGCAGGCACTGAAGCTTTCTTT
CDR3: CASSEMAGTEAFF

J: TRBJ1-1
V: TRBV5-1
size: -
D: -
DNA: TGCGCCAGCAGCCCAGATGGGGGGATCAACACTGAAGCTTTCTTT
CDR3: CASSPDGGINTEAFF

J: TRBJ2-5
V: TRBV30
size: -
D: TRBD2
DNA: TGTGCCTACCGACCGGGGACTAACCTGATTGAGACCCAGTACTTC
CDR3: CAYRPGTNLIETQYF

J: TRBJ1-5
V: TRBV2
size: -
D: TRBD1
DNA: TGTGCCAGCACGATCGGACAGGGTGGGCAGCCCCAGCATTTT
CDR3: CASTIGQGGQPQHF

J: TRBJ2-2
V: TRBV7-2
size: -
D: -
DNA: TGTGCCAGCAGCCTGGGATTTAGGAGCGGACGGATCACCGGGGAGCTGTTTTTT
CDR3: CASSLGFRSGRITGELFF

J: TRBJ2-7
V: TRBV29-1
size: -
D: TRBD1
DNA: TGCAGCGTAACGGGACAGAATGGTCGATTGGACGAGCAGTACTTC
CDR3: CSVTGQNGRLDEQYF

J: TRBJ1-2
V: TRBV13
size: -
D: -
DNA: TGTGCCAGCAGCTTAGGACCGACTTATGGCTACACCTTC
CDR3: CASSLGPTYGYTF

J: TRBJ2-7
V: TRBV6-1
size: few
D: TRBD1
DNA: TGTGCCAGCAGGAAGGACAGGGGGCTCTACGAGCAGTACTTC
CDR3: CASRKDRGLYEQYF

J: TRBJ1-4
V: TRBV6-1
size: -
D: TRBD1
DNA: TGTGCCAGCAGGGGACAGGGGGATGAAAAACTGTTTTTT
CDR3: CASRGQGDEKLFF

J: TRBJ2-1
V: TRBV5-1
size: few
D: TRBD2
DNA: TGCGCCAGCAGCCTCGGACTAGTTAGCTACAATGAGCAGTTCTTC
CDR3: CASSLGLVSYNEQFF

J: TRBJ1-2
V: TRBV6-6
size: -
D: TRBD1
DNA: TGTGCCTCGACGGACAGGGGGAATGGCTACACCTTC
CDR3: CASTDRGNGYTF

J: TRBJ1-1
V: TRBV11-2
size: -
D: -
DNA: TGTGCCAGCAGCTTACAGGTCGGGAACACTGAAGCTTTCTTT
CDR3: CASSLQVGNTEAFF